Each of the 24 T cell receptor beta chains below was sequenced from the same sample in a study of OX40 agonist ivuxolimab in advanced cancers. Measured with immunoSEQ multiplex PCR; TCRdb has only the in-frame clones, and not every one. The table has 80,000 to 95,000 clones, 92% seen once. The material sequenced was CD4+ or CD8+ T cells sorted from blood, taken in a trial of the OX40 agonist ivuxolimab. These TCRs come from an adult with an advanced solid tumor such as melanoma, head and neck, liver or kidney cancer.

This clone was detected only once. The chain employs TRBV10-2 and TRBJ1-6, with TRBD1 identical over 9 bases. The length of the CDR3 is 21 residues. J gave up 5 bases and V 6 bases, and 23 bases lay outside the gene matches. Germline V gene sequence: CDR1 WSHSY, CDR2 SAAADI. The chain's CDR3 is CASSYYRVPAGQGSNNSPLHF. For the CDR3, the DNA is TGCGCCAGCAGCTATTACAGGGTCCCCGCCGGACAGGGGTCCAATAATTCACCCCTCCACTTT.

CDR3 nucleotide sequence: TGTGCCACCAAAGCGTCGGCCGCTGGCGAGCAGTTCTTC. Amino acid sequence: CATKASAAGEQFF. The chain recombines TRBV15 with TRBJ2-1; D is ambiguous. Between the trimmed V and J ends, which lost 7 bases and 10 bases, there was a span of 17 bases. This CDR3 is 13 amino acids long. The germline V gene encodes CDR1 LNHNV and CDR2 YYDKDF (reference sequence). Supplemented by reference TRBV15 and TRBJ2-1, the full variable domain reads DAMVIQNPRYQVTQFGKPVTLSCSQTLNHNVMYWYQQKSSQAPKLLFHYYDKDFNNEADTPDNFQSRRPNTSFCFLDIRSPGLGDTAMYLCATKASAAGEQFFGPGTRLTVL.

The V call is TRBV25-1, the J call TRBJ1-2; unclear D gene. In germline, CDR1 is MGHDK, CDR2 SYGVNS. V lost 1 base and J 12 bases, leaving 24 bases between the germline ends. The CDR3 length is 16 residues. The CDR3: CASSEWSSSGSGRHTF. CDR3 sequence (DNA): TGTGCCAGCAGTGAATGGTCCTCCTCGGGATCGGGCCGCCACACCTTC.

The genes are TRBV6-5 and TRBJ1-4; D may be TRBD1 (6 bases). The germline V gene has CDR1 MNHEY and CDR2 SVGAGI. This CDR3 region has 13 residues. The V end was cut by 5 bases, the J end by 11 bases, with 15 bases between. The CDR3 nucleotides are TGTGCCAGCAGTCCGCGACAGGCCGACAAACTGTTTTTT. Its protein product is CASSPRQADKLFF.

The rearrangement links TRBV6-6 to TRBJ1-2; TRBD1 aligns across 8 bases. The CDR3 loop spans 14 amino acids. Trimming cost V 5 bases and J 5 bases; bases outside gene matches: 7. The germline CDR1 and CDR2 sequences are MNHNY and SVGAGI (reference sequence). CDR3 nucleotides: TGTGCCAGCAGTCTGCAGGGGGCAGGATATGGCTACACCTTC. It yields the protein CASSLQGAGYGYTF.

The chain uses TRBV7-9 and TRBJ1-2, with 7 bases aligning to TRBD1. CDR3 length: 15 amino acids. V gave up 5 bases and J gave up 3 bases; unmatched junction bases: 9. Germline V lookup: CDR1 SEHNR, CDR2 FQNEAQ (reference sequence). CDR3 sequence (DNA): TGTGCCAGCAGCACACGGGACAGTCCGGACTATGGCTACACCTTC. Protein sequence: CASSTRDSPDYGYTF.

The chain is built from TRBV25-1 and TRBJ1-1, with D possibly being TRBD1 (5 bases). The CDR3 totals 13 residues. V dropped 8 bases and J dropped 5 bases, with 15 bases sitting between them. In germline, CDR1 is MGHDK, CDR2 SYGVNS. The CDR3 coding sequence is TGTGCCAGCGCCAGGGATGGCTGGACTGAAGCTTTCTTT. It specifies CASARDGWTEAFF. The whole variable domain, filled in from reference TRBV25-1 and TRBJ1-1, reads EADIYQTPRYLVIGTGKKITLECSQTMGHDKMYWYQQDPGMELHLIHYSYGVNSTEKGDLSSESTVSRIRTEHFPLTLESARPSHTSQYLCASARDGWTEAFFGQGTRLTVV.

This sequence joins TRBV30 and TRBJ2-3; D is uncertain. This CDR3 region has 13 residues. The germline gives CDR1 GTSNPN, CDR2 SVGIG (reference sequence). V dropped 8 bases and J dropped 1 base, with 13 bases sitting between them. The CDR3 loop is CAGTSGGTDTQYF. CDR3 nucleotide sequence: TGTGCCGGAACCTCGGGCGGCACAGATACGCAGTATTTT.

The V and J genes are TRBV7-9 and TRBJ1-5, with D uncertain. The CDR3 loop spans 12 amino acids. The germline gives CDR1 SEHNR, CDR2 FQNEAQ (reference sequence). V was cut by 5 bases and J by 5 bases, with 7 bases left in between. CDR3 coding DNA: TGTGCCAGCAGCACGGGGTATCAGCCCCAGCATTTT. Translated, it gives CASSTGYQPQHF.

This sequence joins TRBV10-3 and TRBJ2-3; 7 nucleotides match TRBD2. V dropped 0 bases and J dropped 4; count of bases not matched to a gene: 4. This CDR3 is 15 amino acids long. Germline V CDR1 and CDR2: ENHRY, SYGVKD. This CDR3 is CAISESAGVADTQYF. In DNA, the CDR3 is TGTGCCATCAGTGAGTCGGCGGGAGTCGCAGATACGCAGTATTTT.

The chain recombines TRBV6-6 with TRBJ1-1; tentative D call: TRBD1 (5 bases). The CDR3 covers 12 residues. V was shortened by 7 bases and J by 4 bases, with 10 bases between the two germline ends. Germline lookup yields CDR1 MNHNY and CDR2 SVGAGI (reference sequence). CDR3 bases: TGTGCCAGCACCTTGGGGCGCACTGAAGCTTTCTTT. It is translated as CASTLGRTEAFF.

CDR3 DNA sequence: TGTGCCAGCAGCCAAGATCAGGCTAGAGGTTGGACCGGGGAGCTGTTTTTT. Its protein product is CASSQDQARGWTGELFF. The rearrangement links TRBV14 to TRBJ2-2; D is unresolved. Germline assignment: CDR1 SGHDN and CDR2 FVKESK. This CDR3 has 17 amino acids. V was clipped by 0 bases and J by 5 bases, with 16 bases between them.

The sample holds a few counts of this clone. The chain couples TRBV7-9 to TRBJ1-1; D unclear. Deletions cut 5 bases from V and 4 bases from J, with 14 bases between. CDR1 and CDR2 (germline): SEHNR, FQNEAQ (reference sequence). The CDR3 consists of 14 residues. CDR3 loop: CASSPSGRSTEAFF. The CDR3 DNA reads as TGTGCCAGCAGCCCCTCCGGGAGGAGCACTGAAGCTTTCTTT.

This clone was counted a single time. The CDR3 nucleotides are TGTGCCAGCAGCGCAGGCGGGACTAGCTGGGAGACCCAGTACTTC. As protein: CASSAGGTSWETQYF. The chain combines TRBV5-4 with TRBJ2-5, with 9 bases that match TRBD2. The CDR3 is 15 amino acids. Germline V gene data show CDR1 as SGHNT and CDR2 as YYREEE (reference sequence). J was trimmed by 5 bases and V by 4 bases; bases with no gene match: 9.

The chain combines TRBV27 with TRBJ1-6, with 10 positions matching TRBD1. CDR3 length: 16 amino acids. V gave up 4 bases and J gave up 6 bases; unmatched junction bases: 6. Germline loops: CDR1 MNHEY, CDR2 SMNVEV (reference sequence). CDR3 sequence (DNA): TGTGCCAGCAGTTCAAGGACAGGGGGTACTAATTCACCCCTCCACTTT. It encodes CASSSRTGGTNSPLHF.

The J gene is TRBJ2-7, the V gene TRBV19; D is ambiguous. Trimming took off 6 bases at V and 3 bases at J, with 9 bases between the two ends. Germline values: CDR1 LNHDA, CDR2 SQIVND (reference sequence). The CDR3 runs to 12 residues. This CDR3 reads CASRFLSYEQYF. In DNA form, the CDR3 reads TGTGCCAGTAGGTTCTTAAGCTACGAGCAGTACTTC.

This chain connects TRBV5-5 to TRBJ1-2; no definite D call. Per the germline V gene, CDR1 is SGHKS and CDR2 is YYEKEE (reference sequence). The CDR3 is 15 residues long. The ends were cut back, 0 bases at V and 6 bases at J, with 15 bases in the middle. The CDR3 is CASSLGLRGLNGYTF. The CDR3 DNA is TGTGCCAGCAGCTTGGGCCTTCGAGGACTTAATGGCTACACCTTC.

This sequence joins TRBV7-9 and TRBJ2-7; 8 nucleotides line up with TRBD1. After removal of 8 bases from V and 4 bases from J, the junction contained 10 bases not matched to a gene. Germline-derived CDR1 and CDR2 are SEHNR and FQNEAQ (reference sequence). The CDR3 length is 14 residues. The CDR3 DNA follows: TGTGCCAGCGACCTTGGGACAGGCCAATACGAGCAGTACTTC. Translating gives CASDLGTGQYEQYF.

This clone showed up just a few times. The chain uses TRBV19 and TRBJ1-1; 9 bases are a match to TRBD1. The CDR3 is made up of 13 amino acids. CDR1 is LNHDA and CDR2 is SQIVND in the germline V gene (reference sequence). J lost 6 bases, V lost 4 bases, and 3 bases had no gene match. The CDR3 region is CASSTGQGPEAFF. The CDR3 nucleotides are TGTGCCAGTAGTACGGGACAGGGACCTGAAGCTTTCTTT.

This CDR3 is CASSSYLAGVEQYF. The CDR3 bases are TGCGCCAGCAGCTCGTACCTAGCGGGAGTCGAGCAGTACTTC. The genes are TRBV5-1 and TRBJ2-7; 10 bases are shared with TRBD2. The ends lost 3 bases at V and 6 bases at J; junction bases unmatched: 6. The CDR3 extends over 14 amino acids. CDR1 is SGHRS, CDR2 YFSETQ, per germline.

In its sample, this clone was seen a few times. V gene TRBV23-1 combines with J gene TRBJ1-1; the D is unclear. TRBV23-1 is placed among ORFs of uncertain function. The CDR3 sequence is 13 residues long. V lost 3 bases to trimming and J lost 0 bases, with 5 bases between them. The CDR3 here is CASSHRLNTEAFF. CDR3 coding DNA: TGCGCCAGCAGTCATCGATTGAACACTGAAGCTTTCTTT.

CDR3 region: CASSLNGANTGELFF. The CDR3 DNA reads as TGTGCCAGCTCACTTAACGGGGCGAACACCGGGGAGCTGTTTTTT. This sequence joins TRBV18 and TRBJ2-2; a possible D gene is TRBD2 (5 bases). V was clipped by 4 bases and J by 0 bases, with 9 bases between them. The CDR3 runs to 15 residues. CDR1 and CDR2 (germline): KGHSH, LQKENI.

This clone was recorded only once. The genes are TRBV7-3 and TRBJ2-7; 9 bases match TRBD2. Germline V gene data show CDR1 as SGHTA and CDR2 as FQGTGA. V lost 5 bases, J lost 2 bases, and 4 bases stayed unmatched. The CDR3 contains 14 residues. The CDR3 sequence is CASSVTSGPYEQYF. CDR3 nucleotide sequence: TGTGCCAGCAGCGTGACTAGCGGACCCTACGAGCAGTACTTC.

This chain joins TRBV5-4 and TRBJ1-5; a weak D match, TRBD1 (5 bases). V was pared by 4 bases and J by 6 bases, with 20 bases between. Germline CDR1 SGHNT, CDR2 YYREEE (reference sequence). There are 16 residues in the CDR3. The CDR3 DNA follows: TGTGCCAGCAGCCTCGGGGGGACGGCCTCAGGTCAGCCCCAGCATTTT. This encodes CASSLGGTASGQPQHF.